These T cell receptor beta chains were read from a single sample in a study of beta chain features in type 1 diabetes. The data were produced by immunoSEQ multiplex PCR, yet TCRdb's version contains in-frame clones alone and is incomplete. The repertoire includes about 140,000 clones, approximately 10% of them detected once, and 0.5% to 0.65% sits in the top ten. The sequenced sample was central memory CD4+ T cells from blood. These receptors came from a woman aged 35 to 49 in good health. CDR3s include the opening cysteine and the closing phenylalanine or tryptophan. D genes are given only for firm matches. Size is stated for part of the rows, as once, few or many counts, or as a class when the clone is expanded.

>TRBD1|TRBV29-1|TRBJ1-1|-
CSVQRGQGGAVNTEAFF
TGCAGCGTCCAGCGGGGACAGGGGGGGGCGGTGAACACTGAAGCTTTCTTT
>-|TRBV20-1|TRBJ1-2|many
CSATFDGGYTF
TGCAGTGCTACTTTTGACGGGGGCTACACCTTC
>TRBD2|TRBV7-2|TRBJ2-3|few
CASSIAGGFTDTQYF
TGTGCCAGCAGCATAGCGGGGGGGTTCACAGATACGCAGTATTTT
>TRBD2|TRBV2|TRBJ2-3|few
CATLKGPQGLAGTDTQYF
TGTGCCACCCTAAAGGGGCCCCAGGGACTAGCCGGAACAGATACGCAGTATTTT
>-|TRBV11-2|TRBJ1-6|many
CASSLYDSGSPLHF
TGTGCCAGCAGCCTATACGACTCGGGTTCACCCCTCCACTTT
>TRBD2|TRBV6-1|TRBJ2-5|few
CASAGTSGETQYF
TGTGCCAGCGCCGGGACTAGCGGTGAGACCCAGTACTTC
>-|TRBV19|TRBJ1-4|-
CASSIWQGNEKLFF
TGTGCCAGTAGTATCTGGCAGGGTAACGAAAAACTGTTTTTT
>-|TRBV4-1|TRBJ2-3|few
CASSQGRRGGTDTQYF
TGCGCCAGCAGCCAAGGTCGTCGGGGTGGAACAGATACGCAGTATTTT
>TRBD2|TRBV10-3|TRBJ2-2|few
CAIGALAGGNTGELFF
TGTGCCATCGGAGCCCTAGCGGGGGGGAACACCGGGGAGCTGTTTTTT
>-|TRBV18|TRBJ2-7|many
CASSPPGSPYEQYF
TGTGCCAGCTCACCACCGGGCTCTCCTTACGAGCAGTACTTC
>-|TRBV19|TRBJ2-5|few
CASSPGGIQETQYF
TGTGCCAGTAGCCCCGGGGGTATCCAAGAGACCCAGTACTTC
>-|TRBV2|TRBJ2-1|few
CASSEVTSYNEQFF
TGTGCCAGCAGTGAGGTCACTAGCTACAATGAGCAGTTCTTC
>TRBD2|TRBV6-6|TRBJ2-7|-
CASSVWPGGSSYEQYF
TGTGCCAGCAGCGTCTGGCCGGGGGGAAGCTCCTACGAGCAGTACTTC
>TRBD1|TRBV14|TRBJ2-7|many
CASSQGFGQGGHYEQYF
TGTGCCAGCAGCCAAGGCTTCGGACAGGGGGGCCACTACGAGCAGTACTTC
>-|TRBV7-2|TRBJ2-7|many
CASSRQRQQRHEQYF
TGTGCCAGCAGCCGCCAGAGACAGCAGAGACACGAGCAGTACTTC
>TRBD1|TRBV5-1|TRBJ1-5|-
CASSREGQRNQPQHF
TGCGCCAGCAGCCGGGAGGGACAGCGTAATCAGCCCCAGCATTTT
>TRBD1|TRBV6-1|TRBJ1-5|few
CASSDHRGGSNQPQHF
TGTGCCAGCAGTGACCACAGGGGAGGAAGCAATCAGCCCCAGCATTTT
>-|TRBV5-1|TRBJ2-1|few
CASSFTQAREQFF
TGCGCCAGCAGCTTTACACAGGCCCGGGAGCAGTTCTTC
>TRBD1|TRBV6-5|TRBJ1-2|-
CASSLLNRGANYGYTF
TGTGCCAGCAGTTTACTAAACAGGGGCGCTAACTATGGCTACACCTTC
>TRBD1|TRBV4-1|TRBJ1-6|once
CASSHLGQGSNSPLHF
TGCGCCAGCAGCCACCTCGGACAGGGCTCTAATTCACCCCTCCACTTT
>TRBD1|TRBV18|TRBJ1-2|-
CASSPREAGQGERGYTF
TGTGCCAGCTCACCAAGGGAAGCGGGACAGGGGGAGAGGGGCTACACCTTC
>TRBD1|TRBV7-2|TRBJ2-7|many
CASSFDRQGAEQYF
TGTGCCAGCAGCTTCGACCGACAGGGGGCAGAGCAGTACTTC
>-|TRBV29-1|TRBJ1-4|few
CSVVRDKNEKLFF
TGCAGCGTTGTCCGGGACAAAAATGAAAAACTGTTTTTT
>-|TRBV27|TRBJ2-3|-
CASSPRGTRTDTQYF
TGTGCCAGCAGTCCCCGGGGGACGCGCACAGATACGCAGTATTTT
>TRBD1|TRBV19|TRBJ2-7|many
CASGDRRSYEQYF
TGTGCCAGTGGGGACAGGAGGAGCTACGAGCAGTACTTC
>-|TRBV5-1|TRBJ2-7|few
CASSLRPRTDRSSYEQYF
TGCGCCAGCAGCTTGAGGCCCAGGACCGACAGGTCCTCCTACGAGCAGTACTTC
>TRBD2|TRBV13|TRBJ2-1|many
CASSWATGLGYNEQFF
TGTGCCAGCAGCTGGGCTACGGGACTAGGCTACAATGAGCAGTTCTTC
>-|TRBV2|TRBJ1-6|few
CASRVLHHPNSPLHF
TGTGCCAGCAGGGTTTTACACCATCCCAATTCACCCCTCCACTTT
>-|TRBV5-1|TRBJ2-2|few
CASGRDGGELFF
TGCGCCAGCGGGCGGGACGGCGGGGAGCTGTTTTTT
>TRBD1|TRBV7-9|TRBJ1-5|-
CASSLRFRDRVHNQPQHF
TGTGCCAGCAGCTTAAGGTTCCGGGACAGGGTACACAATCAGCCCCAGCATTTT
>-|TRBV5-1|TRBJ2-7|-
CASSSLGGAAQGSFHEQYF
TGCGCCAGCAGCTCTCTAGGGGGGGCGGCCCAGGGTTCGTTCCACGAGCAGTACTTC
>-|TRBV28|TRBJ2-7|-
CASSLGNRAEQYF
TGTGCCAGCAGTTTAGGGAACAGGGCCGAGCAGTACTTC
>-|TRBV9|TRBJ2-1|-
CASGGKASVNEQFF
TGTGCCAGCGGGGGGAAAGCATCCGTCAATGAGCAGTTCTTC
>-|TRBV7-6|TRBJ2-1|-
CASSPDSREQFF
TGTGCCAGCAGCCCAGACTCGAGGGAGCAGTTCTTC
>TRBD1|TRBV6-5|TRBJ2-7|-
CASSRTGADAEQYF
TGTGCCAGCAGCCGGACAGGGGCCGACGCCGAGCAGTACTTC
>TRBD2|TRBV7-7|TRBJ2-5|-
CASSLGPSGETQYF
TGTGCCAGCAGCTTAGGCCCTAGCGGGGAGACCCAGTACTTC
>TRBD2|TRBV7-9|TRBJ2-1|-
CASSKVAGDLFGQFF
TGTGCCAGCAGTAAGGTAGCGGGGGACCTTTTTGGGCAGTTCTTC
>TRBD1|TRBV5-6|TRBJ2-3|-
CASSSRPQGAGTDTQYF
TGTGCCAGCAGCAGCCGGCCACAGGGGGCTGGGACAGATACGCAGTATTTT
>-|TRBV6-1|TRBJ1-5|few
CASSWGRDQPQHF
TGTGCCAGCAGTTGGGGGAGGGATCAGCCCCAGCATTTT
>TRBD1|TRBV19|TRBJ2-3|-
CASKRDRGYTDTQYF
TGTGCCAGTAAGAGGGACAGGGGGTACACAGATACGCAGTATTTT
>-|TRBV5-1|TRBJ2-5|many
CASSPDGEETQYF
TGCGCCAGCAGCCCCGACGGGGAAGAGACCCAGTACTTC
>TRBD1|TRBV27|TRBJ2-7|few
CASSDLNLDRGLYF
TGTGCCAGCAGCGACTTGAACCTCGACAGGGGCCTGTACTTC
>-|TRBV18|TRBJ1-4|-
CASSPGTTNEKLFF
TGTGCCAGCTCACCAGGGACTACTAATGAAAAACTGTTTTTT
>TRBD2|TRBV19|TRBJ2-3|-
CATGTSGGRSTDTQYF
TGTGCCACCGGGACTAGCGGGGGCCGGAGCACAGATACGCAGTATTTT
>-|TRBV18|TRBJ1-6|few
CASSPPVVNSPLHF
TGTGCCAGCTCACCGCCTGTAGTTAATTCACCCCTCCACTTT
>TRBD1|TRBV5-1|TRBJ2-1|many
CASTPTGGEQFF
TGCGCCAGCACCCCGACAGGGGGTGAGCAGTTCTTC
>-|TRBV28|TRBJ2-5|-
CASSSSTGTQYF
-
>-|TRBV7-2|TRBJ1-2|few
CASSRWENYGYTF
TGTGCCAGCAGCCGTTGGGAGAACTATGGCTACACCTTC
>-|TRBV5-1|TRBJ2-5|few
CASSLSDSAKETQYF
TGCGCCAGCAGCTTGTCCGACAGTGCAAAAGAGACCCAGTACTTC
>-|TRBV5-5|TRBJ1-1|-
CASSLGGAGATEAFF
TGTGCCAGCAGCTTGGGAGGGGCGGGGGCCACTGAAGCTTTCTTT
>-|TRBV7-8|TRBJ1-1|few
CASRSLGAGAEAFF
TGTGCCAGCAGAAGTCTGGGGGCTGGGGCTGAAGCTTTCTTT
>-|TRBV2|TRBJ2-5|-
CASRDNQETQYF
TGTGCCAGCAGGGACAATCAAGAGACCCAGTACTTC
>TRBD1|TRBV11-2|TRBJ1-1|few
CASSLIWSDRGRAFF
TGTGCCAGCAGCTTAATTTGGTCGGACAGGGGTAGGGCTTTCTTT